This TCR beta chain was identified in a study of T-cell reconstitution after alpha-beta-depleted transplantation in children. Study observations and caveats: Several hundred rapidly expanded clones from non-depleted graft cells reportedly supplied alpha-beta T cells about two months post-transplant.

Using unique molecular identifiers, the investigators prepared the TCRbeta library. Each CDR3 protein gets one entry after TCRdb re-called the PCR reads with MiXCR. The sample carries about 200,000 distinct CDR3 sequences, roughly 6.6% recorded once. The CDR3 runs 14 residues. Germline-derived CDR1 and CDR2 are DFQATT and SNEGSKA (reference sequence). V was pared by 0 bases and J by 8 bases, with 14 bases between. About this clonotype: The antigen is unknown.

The sequence came from a boy aged 2 to 10 with acute lymphoblastic leukemia, due to receive a stem cell transplant. V gene TRBV20-1 combines with J gene TRBJ2-1; D gene uncertain. The sequences come from PBMCs, collected before TCRalphabeta/CD19-depleted stem cell transplant. Written as DNA, the CDR3 is TGCAGTGCTAGAGATGACGGCGGCGTCTATGAGCAGTTCTTC. Its protein is CSARDDGGVYEQFF.